The 32 T cell receptor beta chains below come from one sample, sequenced in a study of cytomegalovirus exposure and HLA in healthy donors. In the PCR, 60 Vbeta and 13 Jbeta primers were used. Here immunoSEQ multiplex PCR was the method, and the copy in TCRdb shows in-frame clones only, minus some. Altogether about 94,000 clones are present, roughly 72% being singletons, with the ten largest covering around 20%. The sample taken for sequencing was PBMCs. Every receptor here comes from a man aged 25 to 45 in good health and CMV-seropositive.

The rearrangement links TRBV7-8 to TRBJ2-7; TRBD2 matches at 11 bases. The CDR3 consists of 14 residues. From germline, CDR1 is SGHVS and CDR2 FQNEAQ. V was pared by 7 bases and J by 9 bases, with 11 bases of the junction left unmatched. The DNA of the CDR3 is TGTGCCAGCACCCCTCCGGGACTAGCGGAACGGCAGTACTTC. Encoded protein: CASTPPGLAERQYF.

This clone came up once. The chain links TRBV11-2 to TRBJ1-6; 7 positions agree with TRBD1. CDR3 length: 18 residues. Germline CDR1 is SGHAT and CDR2 is FQNNGV. Germline trimming cut 5 bases from V and 7 bases from J; bases unmatched to any gene: 17. CDR3 nucleotide sequence: TGTGCCAGCAGCACCCAGACAGGGTCAATGGCTTGGAATTCACCCCTCCACTTT. This translates into CASSTQTGSMAWNSPLHF.

The chain employs TRBV7-9 and TRBJ1-2, with unresolved D. Germline lookup yields CDR1 SEHNR and CDR2 FQNEAQ (reference sequence). CDR3 length: 16 amino acids. Between the trimmed V and J ends, which lost 2 bases and 0 bases, there was a span of 13 bases. The CDR3 loop is CASSLLPSSANYGYTF. In nucleotides, the CDR3 is TGTGCCAGCAGCTTATTACCCAGTTCAGCTAACTATGGCTACACCTTC.

The CDR3 DNA follows: TGTGCCAGCACCCCACAGGGGGCTGGGAACACTGAAGCTTTCTTT. This sequence encodes CASTPQGAGNTEAFF. J is TRBJ1-1 and V is TRBV7-8, with 9 bases identical to TRBD1. Per germline, CDR1 SGHVS and CDR2 FQNEAQ. The junction had 7 bases not matched to a gene; V was cut back by 7 bases and J by 1 base. The CDR3 is 15 amino acids. Variable domain in full (rest from reference TRBV7-8 and TRBJ1-1): GAGVSQSPRYKVAKRGQDVALRCDPISGHVSLFWYQQALGQGPEFLTYFQNEAQLDKSGLPSDRFFAERPEGSVSTLKIQRTQQEDSAVYLCASTPQGAGNTEAFFGQGTRLTVV.

This CDR3 reads CAIPGQGPGELFF. For the CDR3, the DNA is TGTGCCATTCCGGGACAGGGGCCCGGGGAGCTGTTTTTT. The chain combines TRBV10-3 with TRBJ2-2; 10 bases are shared with TRBD1. This CDR3 comprises 13 residues. Per the germline V gene, CDR1 is ENHRY and CDR2 is SYGVKD. V was clipped by 9 bases and J by 6 bases; unmatched bases: 4.

This clone has a single count. The rearrangement joins TRBV27 to TRBJ1-2; 7 nucleotides match TRBD1. V was clipped by 2 bases and J by 6 bases; unmatched bases: 3. Per germline, CDR1 MNHEY and CDR2 SMNVEV (reference sequence). The CDR3 has 13 residues. CDR3: CASSLGQGDGYTF. Here the CDR3 DNA reads TGTGCCAGCAGTTTAGGGCAGGGGGATGGCTACACCTTC.

This sequence joins TRBV2 and TRBJ2-1, with D possibly being TRBD1 (6 bases). The CDR3 is 14 amino acids. CDR1 and CDR2 (germline): SNHLY, FYNNEI. The V end lost 8 bases, the J end lost 0 bases, and 11 bases lay between the germline ends. The CDR3 nucleotides read TGTGCCAGCCTCGACAGGAGCTCCTACAATGAGCAGTTCTTC. Residues: CASLDRSSYNEQFF.

The chain is built from TRBV27 and TRBJ1-4; 10 bases line up with TRBD1. V lost 5 bases and J lost 8; bases outside the gene matches: 11. Germline CDR1 MNHEY, CDR2 SMNVEV (reference sequence). This CDR3 is 16 amino acids long. This CDR3 reads CASSPLTGTGDEKLFF. CDR3 nucleotides: TGTGCCAGCAGTCCCCTGACCGGGACAGGGGACGAAAAACTGTTTTTT.

The chain combines TRBV19 with TRBJ1-1, with D perhaps TRBD1 (5 bases). The germline CDR1 and CDR2 sequences are LNHDA and SQIVND (reference sequence). The CDR3 has 15 amino acids. V lost 1 base and J lost 5, with 14 bases in between. The CDR3 nucleotides are TGTGCCAGTAGTATAGGGGGCGGGAGTGGGACTGAAGCTTTCTTT. Translated: CASSIGGGSGTEAFF.

The chain links TRBV9 to TRBJ1-1; D is ambiguous. From germline, CDR1 is SGDLS and CDR2 YYNGEE. The germline V and J ends were trimmed by 0 bases and 0 bases, with 18 bases remaining between them. CDR3 length equals 18 residues. The CDR3 DNA is TGTGCCAGCAGCGTAGGCCTAGAGGGTTGGGGAATGAACACTGAAGCTTTCTTT. Its protein is CASSVGLEGWGMNTEAFF. The variable domain in full, with the rest retrieved from reference TRBV9 and TRBJ1-1, is DSGVTQTPKHLITATGQRVTLRCSPRSGDLSVYWYQQSLDQGLQFLIQYYNGEERAKGNILERFSAQQFPDLHSELNLSSLELGDSALYFCASSVGLEGWGMNTEAFFGQGTRLTVV.

The rearrangement uses TRBV19 and TRBJ2-1, with D tentatively TRBD1 (6 bases). Germline CDR1 is LNHDA and CDR2 is SQIVND (reference sequence). Trimming left V 8 bases short and J 0 bases short, with 8 bases between. The CDR3 has 13 residues. CDR3 residues: CASSGVSYNEQFF. DNA of the CDR3: TGTGCCAGTTCAGGGGTCTCCTACAATGAGCAGTTCTTC.

The V gene is TRBV15, the J gene TRBJ2-7, with D maybe TRBD1 (7 bases). Trimming stripped 1 base from V and 3 bases from J, with 16 bases between. CDR3 size: 16 residues. CDR1 is LNHNV, CDR2 YYDKDF, per germline (reference sequence). The chain's CDR3 is CATSRVRSGGYYEQYF. The CDR3 DNA sequence: TGTGCCACCAGCAGAGTTCGGTCAGGGGGGTACTACGAGCAGTACTTC.

V usage is TRBV14 and J usage is TRBJ1-1; 10 bases are a match to TRBD1. CDR1 SGHDN and CDR2 FVKESK come from the germline V gene. Trimming took 1 base from V and 5 from J; bases not matched to a gene: 4. CDR3 size: 15 residues. CDR3 sequence reads: CASSQAGTGVTEAFF. The CDR3 coding sequence is TGTGCCAGCAGCCAAGCCGGGACAGGGGTTACTGAAGCTTTCTTT.

This clone has just a few counts. The chain has TRBV5-6 and TRBJ2-7; 7 positions agree with TRBD1. Looked up from germline, CDR1 is SGHDT and CDR2 is YYEEEE. Losses at the gene ends were 3 bases for V and 3 bases for J; bases not matched to a gene: 12. The CDR3 length is 16 residues. Here the CDR3 reads CASSSRTEGAGYEQYF. As DNA, the CDR3 is TGTGCCAGCAGCTCCCGGACAGAGGGGGCCGGCTACGAGCAGTACTTC.

The chain has TRBV5-8 and TRBJ2-1; 7 bases match TRBD2. The J segment lost 6 bases and the V segment lost 0 bases, leaving 12 bases of the junction unmatched. In germline, CDR1 is SGHTS, CDR2 YDEGEE. The CDR3 consists of 17 residues. CDR3 in DNA: TGTGCCAGCAGCTTGGGCCTTGGCGGGGGTTTATTCAATGAGCAGTTCTTC. Protein: CASSLGLGGGLFNEQFF.

CDR3 bases: TGCAGCGTTGACTTACAGGGGACTAACTATGGCTACACCTTC. It translates to CSVDLQGTNYGYTF. This chain links TRBV29-1 with TRBJ1-2, with 7 bases aligning to TRBD1. V gave up 3 bases and J gave up 0 bases; unmatched junction bases: 4. The germline CDR1 and CDR2 sequences are SQVTM and ANQGSEA. This CDR3 is 14 amino acids long.

This clone appeared once. V gene TRBV6-6 combines with J gene TRBJ2-5; D is possibly TRBD1 (5 bases). CDR3 size: 13 residues. The germline V gene has CDR1 MNHNY and CDR2 SVGAGI (reference sequence). V lost 5 bases to trimming and J lost 3 bases, with 10 bases between them. The CDR3 region is CASSGQRKETQYF. The CDR3 DNA reads as TGTGCCAGCAGTGGACAAAGGAAAGAGACCCAGTACTTC.

The V gene is TRBV7-9, the J gene TRBJ1-1; D is unresolved. Germline lookup yields CDR1 SEHNR and CDR2 FQNEAQ (reference sequence). The CDR3 extends over 19 amino acids. Between the trimmed V and J ends, which lost 7 bases and 3 bases, there was a span of 30 bases. CDR3 DNA sequence: TGTGCCAGCACCCGAATTATTCGGGGAGAAAAACTATCAGACACTGAAGCTTTCTTT. It specifies CASTRIIRGEKLSDTEAFF.

The chain is built from TRBV7-2 and TRBJ1-1; 8 nucleotides match TRBD1. Per germline, CDR1 SGHTA and CDR2 FQGNSA. Trimming took 3 bases from V and 4 from J; bases not matched to a gene: 4. The CDR3 consists of 14 residues. DNA for the CDR3: TGTGCCAGCAGCTTTCGAACAGGGGGCACTGAAGCTTTCTTT. This translates into CASSFRTGGTEAFF. Complete variable domain (other parts from reference TRBV7-2 and TRBJ1-1): GAGVSQSPSNKVTEKGKDVELRCDPISGHTALYWYRQSLGQGLEFLIYFQGNSAPDKSGLPSDRFSAERTGGSVSTLTIQRTQQEDSAVYLCASSFRTGGTEAFFGQGTRLTVV.

This sequence joins TRBV7-6 and TRBJ1-1; unclear D gene. This CDR3 is 13 amino acids long. V was pared by 9 bases and J by 4 bases, with 15 bases between. CDR1 is SGHVS and CDR2 is FNYEAQ in the germline V gene. The DNA for the CDR3 is TGTGCCAGTCGAACTCATCCAGGCACTGAAGCTTTCTTT. Its protein is CASRTHPGTEAFF.

The chain is built from TRBV4-1 and TRBJ2-3; 8 nucleotides agree with TRBD2. The CDR3 is made up of 13 amino acids. Germline CDR1 MGHRA, CDR2 YSYEKL. Trimming cost V 1 base and J 7 bases; bases outside gene matches: 1. CDR3 sequence reads: CASSQGTSYTQYF. The CDR3 bases are TGCGCCAGCAGCCAAGGGACTAGCTATACGCAGTATTTT.

This chain joins TRBV5-1 and TRBJ1-6; TRBD1 matches 7 bases. The V gene's germline CDR1 is SGHRS and CDR2 YFSETQ. The CDR3 is 14 residues long. Trimming cost V 4 bases and J 7 bases; bases outside gene matches: 5. CDR3: CASSEGQPNSPLHF. CDR3 in DNA: TGCGCCAGCAGCGAGGGACAGCCGAATTCACCCCTCCACTTT.

The chain employs TRBV29-1 and TRBJ2-1, with D hard to call. Germline V gives CDR1 SQVTM, CDR2 ANQGSEA. Trimming left V 4 bases short and J 7 bases short, with 20 bases between. This CDR3 has 15 residues. The CDR3 nucleotides read TGCAGCGTTGCAACGGCTAGTGGTGGTTGGAATGAGCAGTTCTTC. Translating gives CSVATASGGWNEQFF.

This clone occurred a few times. This sequence joins TRBV28 and TRBJ2-7; 7 bases match TRBD1. The CDR3 extends over 16 amino acids. Germline assignment: CDR1 MDHEN and CDR2 SYDVKM. Trimming at V came to 5 bases and at J to 1 base, leaving 11 bases not matched to a gene. The CDR3 DNA reads as TGTGCCAGCAGTACTCCGGGACAGAAAATTTCCTACGAGCAGTACTTC. Amino acid sequence: CASSTPGQKISYEQYF.

In its sample, this clone was seen a few times. This chain connects TRBV6-5 to TRBJ1-2; D is possibly TRBD1 (6 bases). This CDR3 spans 15 amino acids. V was trimmed by 6 bases and J by 3 bases, leaving 17 bases between them. Germline V lookup: CDR1 MNHEY, CDR2 SVGAGI. CDR3 DNA sequence: TGTGCCAGCAGACAGGGCACCTTATTATACTATGGCTACACCTTC. Protein sequence: CASRQGTLLYYGYTF.

V and J are TRBV30 and TRBJ1-2; weak D call: TRBD1 (6 bases). V dropped 3 bases and J dropped 3 bases, with 8 bases sitting between them. The germline gives CDR1 GTSNPN, CDR2 SVGIG (reference sequence). The CDR3 contains 12 residues. The DNA of the CDR3 is TGTGCCTGGAGGCCAGGGGACTATGGCTACACCTTC. Translating gives CAWRPGDYGYTF.

This clone was found once. V gene TRBV25-1 combines with J gene TRBJ2-5; 9 bases agree with TRBD1. Gene TRBJ2-7 matches the end of the DNA better, so the J call may be wrong. The CDR3 spans 16 residues. The germline gives CDR1 MGHDK, CDR2 SYGVNS. CDR3 bases: TGTGCCAGCAGTGGAGAGTACAGGGGGCACGTCTACGAGCAGTACTTC. It specifies CASSGEYRGHVYEQYF.

The chain has TRBV30 and TRBJ2-1; 13 bases fit TRBD2. The CDR3 has 15 residues. The V gene's germline CDR1 is GTSNPN and CDR2 SVGIG (reference sequence). Trimming removed 3 bases from V and 6 bases from J; junction bases left unmatched: 5. In DNA form, the CDR3 reads TGTGCCTGGAGGACTAGCGGGAGGAATCTCAATGAGCAGTTCTTC. It specifies CAWRTSGRNLNEQFF.

The chain has TRBV30 and TRBJ1-1; the D gene is possibly TRBD1 (5 bases). Germline-derived CDR1 and CDR2 are GTSNPN and SVGIG (reference sequence). This CDR3 has 12 amino acids. Trimming left V 4 bases short and J 11 bases short, with 17 bases between. CDR3 nucleotides: TGTGCCTGGATAGCGCGGGGCCAAGGGGCTTTCTTT. It encodes CAWIARGQGAFF.

The chain employs TRBV4-1 and TRBJ2-3; the match to TRBD2 covers 7 bases. Germline V CDR1 and CDR2: MGHRA, YSYEKL. V was pared by 2 bases and J by 10 bases, with 6 bases of the junction left unmatched. The CDR3 totals 13 residues. CDR3 sequence reads: CASSQSSREAQYF. Here the CDR3 DNA reads TGCGCCAGCAGCCAATCATCTCGGGAGGCGCAGTATTTT.

The chain uses TRBV5-4 and TRBJ2-1, with 7 bases identical to TRBD1. From germline, CDR1 is SGHNT and CDR2 YYREEE (reference sequence). CDR3 length: 17 amino acids. Trimming at V came to 4 bases and at J to 4 bases, leaving 14 bases not matched to a gene. CDR3 residues: CASSPPQHRGDYNEQFF. The CDR3 region has the DNA TGTGCCAGCAGCCCCCCCCAACACAGGGGAGATTACAATGAGCAGTTCTTC.

The rearrangement joins TRBV9 to TRBJ1-1, with D perhaps matching TRBD1 (5 bases). Trimming stripped 0 bases from V and 3 bases from J, with 15 bases between. CDR1 is SGDLS, CDR2 YYNGEE, per germline. The CDR3 is 16 amino acids. CDR3 residues: CASSVEQGRADTEAFF. In DNA form, the CDR3 reads TGTGCCAGCAGCGTAGAGCAGGGAAGGGCCGACACTGAAGCTTTCTTT.